The sample holds many counts of the clone carrying this T cell receptor (beta chain). The record originates from a study of early T cells in non-severe SARS-CoV-2 infection. Across the whole study: Sequencing used unsorted whole-blood bulk RNA, so chains lack pairing.

Individually, cDNA molecules had unique molecular identifiers attached to them. Each CDR3 protein gets one entry after TCRdb re-called the 5' RACE reads with MiXCR. The sample contains tens of thousands of distinct CDR3 sequences, under 6% of which appear only once. The receptor was derived from an adult who was a healthcare worker with PCR-confirmed SARS-CoV-2 infection or an uninfected control (not recorded which). The specimen was whole blood.

CDR3 DNA sequence: TGTGCAACCGGGGCAGGGGTTACCTATAATTCACCCCTCCACTTT. Amino acid sequence: CATGAGVTYNSPLHF. The V and J genes are TRBV7-9 and TRBJ1-6, with D tentatively TRBD1 (6 bases). The CDR3 length is 15 residues. The germline CDR1 and CDR2 sequences are SEHNR and FQNEAQ (reference sequence).